This is a list of T cell receptor beta chains from one sample in a study of cytomegalovirus exposure and HLA in healthy donors. The data were produced by immunoSEQ multiplex PCR, yet TCRdb's version contains in-frame clones alone and is incomplete. The sample shows 100,000 or so clones, roughly 13% of them seen only once. The sequenced sample was PBMCs. These TCRs come from a man in his forties in good health and CMV-seropositive. Each CDR3 is given with its conserved first and last residue. A D gene is named only where the DNA matches it firmly. A row's size may be missing; if present it is once, few, many or a size class.

size	D	V	J	DNA	CDR3
-	TRBD2	TRBV18	TRBJ2-1	TGTGCCAGCTCACCAGAGGCGGGAGGGACGAATGAGCAGTTCTTC	CASSPEAGGTNEQFF
few	TRBD2	TRBV5-1	TRBJ2-1	TGCGCCAGCAGCCCGGGACTAGCGGGAAGCTCCTACAATGAGCAGTTCTTC	CASSPGLAGSSYNEQFF
few	TRBD1	TRBV27	TRBJ2-2	TGTGCCAGCAGTTACTTCACAGGGGGCAACACCGGGGAGCTGTTTTTT	CASSYFTGGNTGELFF
few	-	TRBV5-8	TRBJ1-4	TGTGCCAGCAGCTTGGGTGGAGGGGATCGGGAAAAACTGTTTTTT	CASSLGGGDREKLFF
-	-	TRBV14	TRBJ1-2	TGTGCCAGCAGCCCCTCTTTGTCCCCTCCGGACTATGGCTACACCTTC	CASSPSLSPPDYGYTF
few	-	TRBV4-3	TRBJ2-1	TGCGCCAGCAGCCAAGGCCCGGTTAATGAGCAGTTCTTC	CASSQGPVNEQFF
-	TRBD1	TRBV7-6	TRBJ1-6	TGTGCCAGCGGGACAGCCAATTCACCCCTCCACTTT	CASGTANSPLHF
few	TRBD2	TRBV9	TRBJ2-7	TGTGCCAGCAGCGTAGTCCGGGGGCGCGCTAGCGGGAGACCCTACGAGCAGTACTTC	CASSVVRGRASGRPYEQYF
-	-	TRBV27	TRBJ1-5	TGTGCCAGCAGTTTATCCAGACAGGGCAATCAGCCCCAGCATTTT	CASSLSRQGNQPQHF
-	-	TRBV18	TRBJ1-4	TGTGCCAGCTCACCCTTCGGCCAGGGTGATGAAAAACTGTTTTTT	CASSPFGQGDEKLFF
few	TRBD2	TRBV11-2	TRBJ2-7	TGTGCCAGCAGCTTTCAACCGGGGGGGGTACGCGAGCAGTACTTC	CASSFQPGGVREQYF
few	TRBD1	TRBV6-5	TRBJ1-1	TGTGCCAGCAGACCTAGGGGGCCGAGTGAAGCTTTCTTT	CASRPRGPSEAFF
-	TRBD2	TRBV4-1	TRBJ2-1	TGCGCCAGCAGCCACCTATTTGGAGGGAGGGCCGCCTACAATGAGCAGTTCTTC	CASSHLFGGRAAYNEQFF
-	TRBD1	TRBV10-2	TRBJ1-1	TGCGCCAGCAGTGATACAGGGGGCACTGAAGCTTTCTTT	CASSDTGGTEAFF
few	-	TRBV2	TRBJ1-5	TGTGCCAGCAGTGAAGCGAGTCAGCCCCAGCATTTT	CASSEASQPQHF
few	-	TRBV27	TRBJ1-2	TGTGCCAGCAGTTTATATGCGGGGGGCCCCACCTCCACTAACTATGGCTACACCTTC	CASSLYAGGPTSTNYGYTF
-	-	TRBV29-1	TRBJ2-1	TGCAGCGTTTTTTACGGCAGGGAAGGGAATGAGCAGTTCTTC	CSVFYGREGNEQFF
-	TRBD2	TRBV7-9	TRBJ2-1	TGTGCCAGCAGCCAAGGCATTAGCGGGAACTTCTACAATGAGCAGTTCTTC	CASSQGISGNFYNEQFF
few	-	TRBV4-1	TRBJ2-7	TGCGCCAGCAGCCAAGAGGAGCGGAGCGCCTACGAGCAGTACTTC	CASSQEERSAYEQYF
few	TRBD1	TRBV6-1	TRBJ2-7	TGTGCCAGCAGAAGGACAGGGACGTCTTTGCAGTACTTC	CASRRTGTSLQYF
-	-	TRBV12-5	TRBJ2-7	TGTGCTAGTGGTTTGGCACAGGGAGCGCACTACGAGCAGTACTTC	CASGLAQGAHYEQYF
-	TRBD1	TRBV15	TRBJ2-3	TGTGCCACCAGCACGACCCCGGACAGGCTAGTCCAAGTCTCACCCGACGGAGATACGCAGTATTTT	CATSTTPDRLVQVSPDGDTQYF
-	TRBD1	TRBV6-6	TRBJ2-7	TGTGCCAGCAGAGATACAGGGACAGGGAAGGACGAGCAGTACTTC	CASRDTGTGKDEQYF
few	TRBD1	TRBV7-2	TRBJ2-7	TGTGCCAGCAGCTCCCGATCGGGACAGGGTCAGAACGAGCAGTACTTC	CASSSRSGQGQNEQYF
-	TRBD2	TRBV6-1	TRBJ2-3	TGTGCCAGCATTACTAGCGGGAGGGCCGAAGATACGCAGTATTTT	CASITSGRAEDTQYF
few	-	TRBV5-1	TRBJ2-2	TGCGCCAGCAGATCCCAGAGGGCGAACACCGGGGAGCTGTTTTTT	CASRSQRANTGELFF
-	-	TRBV10-2	TRBJ2-5	TGCGCCAGCAGTGAAGTTGCGGAGACCCAGTACTTC	CASSEVAETQYF
-	-	TRBV9	TRBJ1-4	TGTGCCAGCAGCGTAGGACAGGACTATGAAAAACTGTTTTTT	CASSVGQDYEKLFF
-	-	TRBV25-1	TRBJ2-5	TGTGCCAGCAGCCGATCTAAGGGCAGGGCTCAAGAGACCCAGTACTTC	CASSRSKGRAQETQYF
few	-	TRBV6-5	TRBJ1-2	TGTGCCAGCAGGCGAGCTGATGGCTACACCTTC	CASRRADGYTF
-	TRBD1	TRBV5-1	TRBJ1-5	TGCGCCAGCAGCTTGGGGACAGGGCGGAATCAGCCCCAGCATTTT	CASSLGTGRNQPQHF
few	TRBD1	TRBV5-4	TRBJ1-1	TGTGCCAGCAGGCTGCGGCAGACAGGGGAGTTCGGTGAAGCTTTCTTT	CASRLRQTGEFGEAFF
few	-	TRBV28	TRBJ1-2	TGTGCCACCCGGCCGGGGGGACGCTATGGCTACACCTTC	CATRPGGRYGYTF
few	-	TRBV29-1	TRBJ2-1	TGCAGCGTTGCTCCGGGACACTACAATGAGCAGTTCTTC	CSVAPGHYNEQFF
-	TRBD1	TRBV28	TRBJ1-1	TGTGCCAGCAGTTCGCACAGGGGTTCGAGGACTGAAGCTTTCTTT	CASSSHRGSRTEAFF
few	TRBD2	TRBV5-4	TRBJ2-3	TGTGCCAGCAGCCCCCAACGTAGCGGGGTTAGAAGCACAGATACGCAGTATTTT	CASSPQRSGVRSTDTQYF
-	TRBD2	TRBV18	TRBJ2-3	TGTGCCAGCTCCTATGGGAGACTAGCGCCAGATACGCAGTATTTT	CASSYGRLAPDTQYF
few	TRBD2	TRBV4-2	TRBJ2-1	TGTGCCAGCAGCCAAGCTGAACTAGCGGGAGTTCCCCAGGGCTCCTACAATGAGCAGTTCTTC	CASSQAELAGVPQGSYNEQFF
few	-	TRBV23-1	TRBJ1-5	TGCGCCAGCAGGCCTCTGAGCCAGCCCCAGCATTTT	CASRPLSQPQHF
few	-	TRBV27	TRBJ2-5	TGTGCCAGCAGTTTGAATAGCGGAGGGGAGACCCAGTACTTC	CASSLNSGGETQYF
-	TRBD2	TRBV2	TRBJ2-5	TGTGCCAGCACCACGGGACTAGGTACGATGGAGCAGTACTTC	CASTTGLGTMEQYF
few	TRBD1	TRBV11-2	TRBJ1-2	TGTGCCAGCAGCACGGGGGACAGGGGCTATGGCTACACCTTC	CASSTGDRGYGYTF
few	TRBD1	TRBV6-4	TRBJ1-2	TGTGCCAGCAGTGAGGACAGGGATCTTCTTAACTATGGCTACACCTTC	CASSEDRDLLNYGYTF
-	-	TRBV18	TRBJ1-1	TGTGCCAGCCGAACCCTTAGAGGTCCTGAAGCTTTCTTT	CASRTLRGPEAFF
-	-	TRBV5-1	TRBJ1-2	TGCGCCAGCAGCCCGGAGAGGGCATACTATGGCTACACCTTC	CASSPERAYYGYTF
few	-	TRBV10-3	TRBJ2-7	TGTGCCATAAGCGGAGGGGATTACGAGCAGTACTTC	CAISGGDYEQYF
-	-	TRBV4-1	TRBJ1-1	TGCGCCAGCAGCACCGAAAGAGGGGGGGGCACTGAAGCTTTCTTT	CASSTERGGGTEAFF
few	TRBD2	TRBV7-9	TRBJ2-1	TGTGCCAGCAGCTTAGGGCTAGCGGGAGTGTCCTACAATGAGCAGTTCTTC	CASSLGLAGVSYNEQFF
-	-	TRBV5-4	TRBJ1-2	TGTGCCAGCAGCTTGGGCCCCCTCGGTGGCTACACCTTC	CASSLGPLGGYTF
few	TRBD1	TRBV5-1	TRBJ2-7	TGCGCCAGCAGCATAATTCCTGGACAGGGGGCTTCCTACGAGCAGTACTTC	CASSIIPGQGASYEQYF
-	TRBD1	TRBV28	TRBJ1-1	TGTGCCAGCAGTCCGCTATCGACAGGGCAATTAGCTTTCTTT	CASSPLSTGQLAFF
few	TRBD1	TRBV5-4	TRBJ1-1	TGTGCCAGCAGCGGACCCGGGACAGGGGGTGAAGCTTTCTTT	CASSGPGTGGEAFF